This record looks at one TCR beta chain sequence and its context. At least ten counts were recorded for this clonotype. It lacks a known antigen. Nothing much larger sits one base from this clone, and base qualities are not available. All donors were healthy Caucasians. The twin cohort consisted of three pairs of female monozygotic twins, all aged about 18 to 29 years. Peripheral blood mononuclear cells were the source from which RNA for the TCR libraries was isolated. V sheds 2 bases and J sheds 5 bases, leaving 10 bases between their ends. The CDR3 goes from the cysteine to the phenylalanine over 14 residues. The only DNA kept is the CDR3, 42 bases in frame from the first base. The germline V gene provides CDR1 SGDLS and CDR2 YYNGEE. Library preparation employed 5' RACE. TCRdb shows the sequencer as Illumina HiSeq 2000. Template switching added a universal primer binding site, and the final cDNA carried a unique molecular identifier that allowed TCR cDNA molecules to be counted accurately. First-strand cDNA for TCR alpha and beta chains was synthesized from specific primers in the conserved constant-segment region. Each cDNA library was double barcoded, with a SMART-Mk sample barcode plus Illumina barcodes, to control for contamination. TruSeq adapter sequences and Illumina sample barcodes were added in two successive PCR steps. Sequencing of the TCR alpha and beta cDNA libraries was done on the Illumina HiSeq platform using custom primers. The source study handled its data this way. MiGEC processed the raw reads to extract unique molecular identifiers, while MiXCR was used to determine the CDR3 positions. For each individual, recombination models were inferred using an EM algorithm with the repgenHMM and IGoR tools. The analysis of shared clonotypes was done with the tcR package in R, with sharing normalized by the product of cloneset sizes. To study raw recombination free of thymic and clonal selection effects, out-of-frame nonproductive sequences were analyzed. Clones were called with MiXCR by TCRdb after fastp trimmed the public reads at Q25, and only in-frame beta chains were retained. All rows with the same CDR3 protein become a single entry with the most common DNA and genes. Here the V and J calls rest on TCRdb's processing, not on the authors' analysis. This sample comprises 500,000 to 650,000 distinct CDR3 sequences, 7.1% of them detected only once. The ten most abundant clones make up approximately 1.5% of the sample.

The data are from a study of identical twins (TCRdb year 2016). With respect to the entire study: To test whether fetal clonotypes persist, the study used deep sequencing on TCR alpha and beta repertoires from monozygotic twins, unrelated adults of various ages, and cord blood. To rule out contamination, replicate twin experiments were performed at different times with different library preparation protocols.

Findings and caveats that apply to the study as a whole: Compared with coincidental sharing between unrelated individuals, out-of-frame TCR alpha sequences shared between twins showed an excess of sequences with low generation probability. Because the same donors could not be followed over many years, the conclusions relied on cross-sectional statistical analysis. Fewer insertions were carried by abundant cord blood beta clonotypes, a similar but weaker trend appeared in young adult naive repertoires, and no such trend appeared in memory repertoires. Recombination models systematically underestimated out-of-frame TCR alpha sharing in monozygotic twins but agreed with sharing between unrelated individuals. Invariant T cells such as MAIT and iNKT could partly confound zero-insertion analyses, though diverse VJ usage argued against this for most clonotypes. A weaker excess of twin sharing was found in beta out-of-frame sequences because the signal-to-noise ratio was lowered by fewer shared sequences.

This sample also belongs to another study, concerning yellow fever vaccine responses in identical twins. Taken from the second paper: According to the authors, in identical twins the way T cells responded to vaccination appeared partly convergent and partly personalized. In the study, vaccine-responding T cell clones were precisely tracked in identical twins.

The sequencing sample was made of PBMCs. Recombination linked TRBV9 to TRBJ2-2, and possibly TRBD2, on 6 matching bases. The source of this sequence is a woman under 30 in good health. The CDR3 region: CASSVGLPTGELFF. The bases read TGTGCCAGCAGCGTGGGACTCCCGACCGGGGAGCTGTTTTTT.